This TCR beta chain was documented in a study of blood T cell repertoires in COVID-19. Across the study: Material from acute and convalescent COVID-19 was sourced from the United States, Italy and Spain. PBMCs, B-cell-depleted T cells, or T cells provided the cDNA or gDNA that made up the material.

How the authors handled the data: Nucleated cell number was recorded as an estimate derived from reference gene primer amplification. Sequencing was performed with immunoSEQ multiplex PCR; in TCRdb, only in-frame clones are kept and a portion is missing. That table is the source of V, J and clone size, and D and trimming were worked out from the DNA. The data show over 200,000 clones, roughly nine tenths seen once. Per the germline V gene, CDR1 is SEHNR and CDR2 is FQNEAQ (reference sequence). V shed 1 base, J shed 4 bases, and the junction held 10 bases outside the gene matches. This CDR3 spans 18 amino acids.

V is TRBV7-9 and J is TRBJ2-3, with 11 bases that match TRBD1. The sequence came from a man in his forties or fifties with acute or convalescent COVID-19. The sequenced material came from peripheral blood. The CDR3 DNA sequence: TGTGCCAGCAGCTTAGGTCGTGGGGACAGGGGGAGCGCAGATACGCAGTATTTT. This translates into CASSLGRGDRGSADTQYF.